This T cell receptor (beta chain) was sequenced for a study of cytomegalovirus exposure and HLA in healthy donors. Study overall: The roughly 130 validation repertoires used the same platform as the 550 to 700 first-cohort repertoires (as reported by a later analysis).

About this clone: Its cognate antigen is unknown.

Per germline, CDR1 MGHRA and CDR2 YSYEKL. The CDR3 sequence is 15 residues long. J was trimmed by 5 bases and V by 1 base; bases with no gene match: 5. Notes on the study in general: Three of the chains that were CMV-associated were confirmed in vitro to be specific for CMV antigens. The study labeled 170 or so TCR beta chains cytomegalovirus-associated. Most TCR sequences were seen very rarely across donors, but some public TCRs occurred in many.

Sequencing was performed with immunoSEQ multiplex PCR; in TCRdb, only in-frame clones are kept and a portion is missing. Among over 100,000 clones, around 89% were seen once, and the ten largest hold about 6.9%. V gene TRBV4-1 combines with J gene TRBJ2-5; 9 bases fit TRBD1. Specimen: PBMCs. The receptor comes from a woman under 30 in good health and CMV-seropositive. The CDR3 here is CASSQVQGAPETQYF. CDR3 nucleotide sequence: TGCGCCAGCAGCCAAGTACAGGGGGCGCCGGAGACCCAGTACTTC.